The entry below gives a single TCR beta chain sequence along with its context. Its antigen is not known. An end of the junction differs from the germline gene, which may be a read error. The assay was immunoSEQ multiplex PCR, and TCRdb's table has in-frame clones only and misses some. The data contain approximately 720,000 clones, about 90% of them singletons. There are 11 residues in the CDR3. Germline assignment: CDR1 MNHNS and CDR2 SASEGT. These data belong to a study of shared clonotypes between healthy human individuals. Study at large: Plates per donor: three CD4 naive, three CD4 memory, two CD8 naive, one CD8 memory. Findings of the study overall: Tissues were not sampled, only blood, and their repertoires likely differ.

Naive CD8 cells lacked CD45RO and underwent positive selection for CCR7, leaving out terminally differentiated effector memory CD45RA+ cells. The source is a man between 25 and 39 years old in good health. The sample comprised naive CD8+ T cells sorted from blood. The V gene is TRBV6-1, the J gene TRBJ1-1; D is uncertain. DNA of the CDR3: TGTGCCAGCAGAAATAACAGTGAAGCTTTCTTT. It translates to CASRNNSEAFF.